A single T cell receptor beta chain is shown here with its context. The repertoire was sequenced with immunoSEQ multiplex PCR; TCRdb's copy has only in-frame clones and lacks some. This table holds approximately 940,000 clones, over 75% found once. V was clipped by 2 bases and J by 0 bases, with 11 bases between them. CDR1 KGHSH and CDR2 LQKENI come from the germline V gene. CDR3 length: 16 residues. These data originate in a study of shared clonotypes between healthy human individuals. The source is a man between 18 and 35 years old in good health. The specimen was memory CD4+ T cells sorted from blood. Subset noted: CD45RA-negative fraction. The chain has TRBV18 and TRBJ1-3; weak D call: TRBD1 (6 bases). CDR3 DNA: TGTGCCAGCTCACCAACAGGGACCAGCTCTGGAAACACCATATATTTT. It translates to CASSPTGTSSGNTIYF.